This T cell receptor (beta chain) was profiled in a study of beta chain features in type 1 diabetes. Background on the study: Patients did not differ from healthy donors in age, gender or cell yield.

Isolated RNA was reverse transcribed in full, so expressed TCRB transcripts were sequenced. Around 3.57 million reads was the average for naive, central memory and regulatory T cell samples. Clones were read by immunoSEQ multiplex PCR, and TCRdb kept only the in-frame ones, dropping some. The table has around 250,000 clones, around 24% seen once. For this clone: As yet, its antigen is unknown.

CDR3 length: 15 amino acids. Trimming at V came to 0 bases and at J to 3 bases, leaving 4 bases not matched to a gene. The V gene's germline CDR1 is SGHAT and CDR2 FQNNGV. Study findings and constraints: Type 1 diabetes patients showed a moderate but significant shortening of TCRB CDR3s in all four CD4+ subsets. Amplification by PCR could prefer shorter templates, with the same effect in patients and controls. It was among patients, rather than healthy donors, that naive, central memory and Treg TCRB repertoires appeared more similar.

V usage is TRBV11-2 and J usage is TRBJ2-7; 8 nucleotides match TRBD2. Sequences were obtained from naive CD4+ T cells from blood. This TCR came from a young woman with type 1 diabetes. The CDR3 nucleotides are TGTGCCAGCAGCTTAGAGGCACTAGCGGACTACGAGCAGTACTTC. Its protein product is CASSLEALADYEQYF.